This T cell receptor beta chain is drawn from a study of Ad26.COV2.S vaccination and SARS-CoV-2 variants. Whole-study context: The vaccine Ad26.COV2.S was put into the muscle once, or twice with 56 days between.

Generated by immunoSEQ multiplex PCR, the TCRdb table keeps only in-frame clones and is missing some. The table lists some 350,000 clones, around 84% of them singletons. Germline V gene lookup returns CDR1 SGHRS and CDR2 YFSETQ. Trimming shortened V by 0 bases and J by 1 base, and 10 bases separated the two germline ends. The CDR3 has 15 residues. Indicated treatment: some 20 received Ad26.COV2.S at low or high dose, single or two shots; about 5 received placebo; per-sample allocation not given. Specimens were obtained on day 63 following the first vaccine or placebo injection. Vaccine was an Ad26 vector expressing Wuhan-strain SARS-CoV-2 spike.

This specimen was peripheral blood, taken in a trial of Ad26.COV2.S vaccine versus placebo. The TCR sequence derives from a person aged 18 to 59 who received the Ad26.COV2.S COVID-19 vaccine or a placebo. V gene TRBV5-1 combines with J gene TRBJ1-1; D is unresolved. The CDR3 loop reads CASSLVGTRNTEAFF. In nucleotides, the CDR3 is TGCGCCAGCAGCTTGGTGGGAACCAGGAACACTGAAGCTTTCTTT.